This T cell receptor (beta chain) was captured by sequencing in a study of PD-L1 blockade in urothelial cancer. Study in general: It was at 3 weeks (second dose) and 6 weeks after treatment start that blood was analyzed. A median blood sample held about 140,000 T cells and approximately 84,000 unique TCRs.

Deletions cut 4 bases from V and 8 bases from J, with 14 bases between. The germline gives CDR1 SGHDN, CDR2 FVKESK. There are 13 residues in the CDR3. Sequencing was performed with immunoSEQ multiplex PCR; in TCRdb, only in-frame clones are kept and a portion is missing. This table has about 52,000 clones, around 77% appearing once. Locally advanced or metastatic urothelial carcinoma affected all patients. Every patient provided from 1 to 8 samples, collected pretreatment and on-treatment. The chain couples TRBV14 to TRBJ1-2, with unresolved D. The starting material was PBMCs, obtained around atezolizumab (anti-PD-L1) treatment. The receptor's source is a man between 65 and 79 years old with urothelial cancer. The CDR3 region has the DNA TGTGCCAGCAGCCCCTCCCCCCAAACAGGCTACACCTTC. Its protein product is CASSPSPQTGYTF.